This T cell receptor (beta chain) came from a study of T cell responses to AZD1222 COVID-19 vaccine. About this clone: Its antigen is unknown.

Trimming took 5 bases from V and 0 from J, leaving 7 bases between them. The CDR3 length is 13 residues. Germline CDR1 and CDR2: SGHTA and FQGTGA. Study conclusions and caveats: A reported finding is that nearly half of spike-specific TCRs target unmutated variant regions. The number of AZD1222 recipients seropositive at baseline was only five to seven. Donors skewed white British and female; clonal diversity was possibly underestimated.

Repertoires were generated with immunoSEQ multiplex PCR, while TCRdb's copy carries only in-frame clones and drops some. The data contain some 150,000 clones, 75% to 90% of them singletons. This TCR was recovered from an adult who had recovered from COVID-19. The rearrangement links TRBV7-3 to TRBJ1-1, with D unclear. Sample: peripheral blood, taken after recovery from COVID-19. This CDR3 is CASSTQVNTEAFF. CDR3 nucleotide sequence: TGTGCCAGCAGCACTCAGGTGAACACTGAAGCTTTCTTT. The entire variable domain, with the rest obtained from reference TRBV7-3 and TRBJ1-1, is as follows: GAGVSQTPSNKVTEKGKYVELRCDPISGHTALYWYRQSLGQGPEFLIYFQGTGAADDSGLPNDRFFAVRPEGSVSTLKIQRTERGDSAVYLCASSTQVNTEAFFGQGTRLTVV.